Sequencing of this T cell receptor beta chain was carried out in a study of T cells in Graves' hyperthyroidism and ophthalmopathy. This clonotype was detected ten times or more. Researchers took RNA transcripts and amplified the TCR beta CDR3 regions from them. HTBI primers were used for first-round RT-PCR of the TCR CDR3. TCRdb analysed the multiplex PCR reads with MiXCR anew, one entry per CDR3 protein. Altogether 280,000 or so distinct CDR3 sequences are present, over 12% being singletons, with the ten largest covering 30%. Germline V gene data show CDR1 as MGHRA and CDR2 as YSYEKL. Trimming stripped 7 bases from V and 1 base from J, with 13 bases between. There are 14 residues in the CDR3.

The source of this sequence is a woman aged 50 to 60 with Graves' hyperthyroidism that later progressed to Graves' ophthalmopathy. Specimen: blood. The chain links TRBV4-1 to TRBJ1-1; D is uncertain. CDR3 coding DNA: TGCGCCAGCACCTTCAATTGGGGGAACACTGAAGCTTTCTTT. Translating gives CASTFNWGNTEAFF.